The 14 T cell receptor beta chains below were found in one sample sequenced in a study of cytomegalovirus exposure and HLA in healthy donors. TCRdb keeps only in-frame clones here, not all; method: immunoSEQ multiplex PCR. The table has about 220,000 clones, over 80% seen once. The sequencing input was PBMCs. These receptors all come from a woman in her thirties in good health and CMV-seropositive.

The rearrangement links TRBV6-1 to TRBJ2-1; D may be TRBD1 (6 bases). The CDR3 is 14 residues long. Germline CDR1 reads MNHNS; CDR2 reads SASEGT. Deletions cut 7 bases from V and 7 bases from J, with 17 bases between. CDR3 sequence reads: CASTLSGHMNEQFF. DNA of the CDR3: TGTGCCAGCACCCTTTCGGGACATATGAATGAGCAGTTCTTC.

Concerning this clone itself: This same CDR3 is encoded by further DNA sequences in the sample. J is TRBJ2-3 and V is TRBV30; D is possibly TRBD1 (5 bases). In germline, CDR1 is GTSNPN, CDR2 SVGIG (reference sequence). The CDR3 loop spans 13 amino acids. Trimming took off 2 bases at V and 0 bases at J, with 6 bases between the two ends. CDR3 coding DNA: TGTGCCTGGAGTCCAGGGAGCACAGATACGCAGTATTTT. Residues: CAWSPGSTDTQYF.

The V gene is TRBV7-3, the J gene TRBJ2-1; D call uncertain. The CDR3 spans 16 residues. Trimming removed 3 bases from V and 5 bases from J, with 17 bases in between. Germline-derived CDR1 and CDR2 are SGHTA and FQGTGA. CDR3 protein: CASSLGNSPSNNEQFF. CDR3 sequence (DNA): TGTGCCAGCAGCTTGGGGAACTCCCCAAGTAACAATGAGCAGTTCTTC.

This clone occurred once. DNA of the CDR3: TGTGCCAGCAGCTTAAGTTCCGGGTCTCTCTACGAGCAGTACTTC. Its translation is CASSLSSGSLYEQYF. The chain is built from TRBV7-9 and TRBJ2-7; D is undetermined. The V gene lost 2 bases and the J gene lost 3 bases, with 14 bases spanning the gap. The germline CDR1 and CDR2 sequences are SEHNR and FQNEAQ (reference sequence). CDR3 length: 15 amino acids.

The chain carries TRBV11-3 and TRBJ1-2; D is ambiguous. The CDR3 extends over 14 amino acids. V was cut by 5 bases and J by 4 bases, with 14 bases left in between. Germline assignment: CDR1 SGHNT and CDR2 YENEEA. The CDR3 sequence is CASSPGPVGYGYTF. The CDR3 bases are TGTGCCAGCAGCCCAGGACCGGTGGGCTATGGCTACACCTTC.

This clone occurred once. Here the CDR3 DNA reads TGTGCCAGCATGTTGCCGACATCAGGCTCCTACGAGCAGTACTTC. Protein sequence: CASMLPTSGSYEQYF. J is TRBJ2-7 and V is TRBV28; D uncertain. From germline, CDR1 is MDHEN and CDR2 SYDVKM. The CDR3 is 15 residues long. Trimming stripped 7 bases from V and 0 bases from J, with 16 bases between.

The V gene is TRBV11-2, the J gene TRBJ2-2; TRBD1 agrees at 9 bases. This CDR3 has 15 residues. Germline assignment: CDR1 SGHAT and CDR2 FQNNGV. With V trimmed by 5 bases and J by 5 bases, 6 bases remained unmatched. In DNA form, the CDR3 reads TGTGCCAGCAGCCGGGGACAGGGAAAGACCGGGGAGCTGTTTTTT. Its protein is CASSRGQGKTGELFF.

The chain carries TRBV5-6 and TRBJ1-2; 9 nucleotides agree with TRBD1. CDR3 length: 15 residues. V gave up 4 bases and J gave up 4 bases; unmatched junction bases: 8. CDR1 is SGHDT, CDR2 YYEEEE, per germline. CDR3 DNA: TGTGCCAGCAGCCAGGGACAGGGTTTTGCCTATGGCTACACCTTC. Translating it yields CASSQGQGFAYGYTF. The whole variable domain, filled in from reference TRBV5-6 and TRBJ1-2, reads DAGVTQSPTHLIKTRGQQVTLRCSPKSGHDTVSWYQQALGQGPQFIFQYYEEEERQRGNFPDRFSGHQFPNYSSELNVNALLLGDSALYLCASSQGQGFAYGYTFGSGTRLTVV.

V and J are TRBV30 and TRBJ2-1, with a tentative D call TRBD2 (5 bases). The ends were cut back, 3 bases at V and 2 bases at J, with 5 bases in the middle. Germline values: CDR1 GTSNPN, CDR2 SVGIG (reference sequence). This CDR3 comprises 12 residues. The CDR3 DNA is TGTGCCTGGAGCGGGACCTACAATGAGCAGTTCTTC. It encodes CAWSGTYNEQFF.

This chain joins TRBV27 and TRBJ2-7; the D is unclear. The germline gives CDR1 MNHEY, CDR2 SMNVEV (reference sequence). The V and J ends lost 1 base and 0 bases respectively, with 7 bases between them. CDR3 length: 14 residues. The DNA for the CDR3 is TGTGCCAGCAGTTTATATGCAGGCTCCTACGAGCAGTACTTC. This codes for CASSLYAGSYEQYF.

This clone was detected only once. V usage is TRBV11-3 and J usage is TRBJ2-3, with D hard to call. The germline V gene encodes CDR1 SGHNT and CDR2 YENEEA. Deletions cut 5 bases from V and 0 bases from J, with 9 bases between. The CDR3 contains 14 residues. The CDR3 loop reads CASSRVASTDTQYF. The CDR3 DNA follows: TGTGCCAGCAGCCGGGTAGCCAGCACAGATACGCAGTATTTT. The variable domain in full, completed from reference TRBV11-3 and TRBJ2-3, reads EAGVVQSPRYKIIEKKQPVAFWCNPISGHNTLYWYLQNLGQGPELLIRYENEEAVDDSQLPKDRFSAERLKGVDSTLKIQPAELGDSAVYLCASSRVASTDTQYFGPGTRLTVL.

CDR3 DNA sequence: TGTGCCAGCATTTATCTTCCATCTCCGGGGGCCAACGTCCTGACTTTC. This codes for CASIYLPSPGANVLTF. The chain carries TRBV2 and TRBJ2-6; D is unresolved. The germline CDR1 and CDR2 sequences are SNHLY and FYNNEI. The CDR3 spans 16 residues. V lost 7 bases, J lost 4 bases, and 17 bases lay in between.

The CDR3, as DNA: TGTGCCTGGACTTTCGACAGGGACTATGGCTACACCTTC. It codes for CAWTFDRDYGYTF. The chain combines TRBV30 with TRBJ1-2; TRBD1 agrees at 7 bases. The J segment lost 3 bases and the V segment lost 4 bases, leaving 5 bases of the junction unmatched. Germline CDR1 and CDR2: GTSNPN and SVGIG (reference sequence). The CDR3 runs to 13 residues.

The sample holds one count of this clone. The rearrangement joins TRBV6-1 to TRBJ2-5; 9 bases agree with TRBD2. This CDR3 contains 14 residues. Germline trimming cut 4 bases from V and 5 bases from J; bases unmatched to any gene: 5. Germline V gene sequence: CDR1 MNHNS, CDR2 SASEGT. CDR3 in amino acids: CASSVAGVRETQYF. The CDR3 nucleotides are TGTGCCAGCAGTGTAGCGGGAGTAAGGGAGACCCAGTACTTC.